This T cell receptor beta chain was found in a study of response to subunit inactivated influenza vaccine. Findings and caveats of the study: That few new T cells are recruited by each seasonal influenza vaccination was the authors' suggestion.

Germline CDR1 and CDR2: MNHNS and SASEGT. There are 13 residues in the CDR3. Trimming pared 6 bases from V and 5 bases from J, leaving 13 bases between. TCRdb fed the RT-PCR reads into MiXCR, producing one record per CDR3 protein. The table has 500,000 or so distinct CDR3 sequences, approximately 11% seen once; the top ten hold about 12%. This clonotype was detected ten times or more. The antigen remains unidentified. The clonotype was recovered from a man in his forties or fifties who received an inactivated influenza vaccine. The V and J genes are TRBV6-1 and TRBJ1-2, with TRBD1 as a possible D gene (5 bases). This specimen consisted of PBMCs from blood, obtained about 6 weeks after vaccination. The CDR3 coding sequence is TGTGCCAGCAGGCCGGGACTTTCTTATGGCTACACCTTC. Translated, it gives CASRPGLSYGYTF.